This entry features one TCR beta chain sequence. Its antigen is not yet known. No per-base quality is available; no much larger clone lies one base away. The library came from the immunoSEQ multiplex PCR assay. TCRdb provides this immuneACCESS table in a form limited to in-frame rearrangements. Some clones are lacking; in checked studies, under half of them reflect an unresolved V gene, and why the rest are absent is not known. For this sample the table gives 130,000 to 150,000 clones, of which 91% were detected only once. The ten largest clonotypes hold 3.2% of the sample. The CDR3 starts with the cysteine, ends with the phenylalanine, and has 15 residues. The DNA shown is the 45-base CDR3, in frame from base 1. CDR1 and CDR2 are drawn from the germline V gene: SGHTA, FQGNSA. Clipping removes 3 bases from V and 5 bases from J, with 7 as the unmatched junction base count. The sample belongs to a study of control samples from healthy donors and cancer patients (dated by TCRdb to 2019 to 2021).

The V and J segments used are TRBV7-2 and TRBJ2-3; 8 central bases correspond to TRBD2. This clonotype was obtained from a man aged 25-45 years in good health. Specimen: blood. The CDR3 has the sequence CASSFRAGVGDTQYF. The DNA reads as follows: TGTGCCAGCAGCTTTCGAGCGGGGGTTGGAGATACGCAGTATTTT.